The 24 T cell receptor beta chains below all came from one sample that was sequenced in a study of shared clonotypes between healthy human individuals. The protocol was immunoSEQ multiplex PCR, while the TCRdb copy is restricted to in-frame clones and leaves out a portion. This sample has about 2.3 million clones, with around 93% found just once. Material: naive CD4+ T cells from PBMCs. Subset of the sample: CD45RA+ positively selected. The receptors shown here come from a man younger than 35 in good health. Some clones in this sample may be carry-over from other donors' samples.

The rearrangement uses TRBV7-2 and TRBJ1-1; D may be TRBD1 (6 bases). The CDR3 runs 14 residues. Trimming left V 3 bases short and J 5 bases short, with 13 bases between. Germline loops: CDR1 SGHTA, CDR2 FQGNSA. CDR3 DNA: TGTGCCAGCAGCTTCGACAGGAGAGGAACTGAAGCTTTCTTT. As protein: CASSFDRRGTEAFF.

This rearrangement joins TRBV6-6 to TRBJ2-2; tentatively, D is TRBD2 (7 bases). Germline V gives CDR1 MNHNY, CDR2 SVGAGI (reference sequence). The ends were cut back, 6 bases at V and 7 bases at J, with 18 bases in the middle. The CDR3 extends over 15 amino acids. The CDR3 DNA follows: TGTGCCAGCAGAGAGGGGGGGGCGGCTGACGGGGAGCTGTTTTTT. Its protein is CASREGGAADGELFF.

The CDR3: CASKPRVRDFYEQYF. DNA of the CDR3: TGTGCCAGCAAACCCCGGGTGAGGGACTTCTACGAGCAGTACTTC. The chain uses TRBV21-1 and TRBJ2-7; the table's TRBD2 call for D was not verified on the DNA. TRBV21-1 is deemed a pseudogene. The CDR3 is 15 residues long.

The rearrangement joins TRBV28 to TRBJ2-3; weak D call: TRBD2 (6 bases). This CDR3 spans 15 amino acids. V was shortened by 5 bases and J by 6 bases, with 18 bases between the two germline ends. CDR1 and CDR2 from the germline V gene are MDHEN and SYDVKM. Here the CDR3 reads CASSPPGGVSDTQYF. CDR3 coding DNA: TGTGCCAGCAGTCCTCCCGGGGGAGTATCCGATACGCAGTATTTT.

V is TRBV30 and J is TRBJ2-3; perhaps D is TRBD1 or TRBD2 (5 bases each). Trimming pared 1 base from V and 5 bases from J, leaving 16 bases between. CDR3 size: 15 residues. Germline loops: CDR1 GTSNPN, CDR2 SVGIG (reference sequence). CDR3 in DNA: TGTGCCTGGAGTGCCGGGGCATTTGGAGGAGATACGCAGTATTTT. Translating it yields CAWSAGAFGGDTQYF.

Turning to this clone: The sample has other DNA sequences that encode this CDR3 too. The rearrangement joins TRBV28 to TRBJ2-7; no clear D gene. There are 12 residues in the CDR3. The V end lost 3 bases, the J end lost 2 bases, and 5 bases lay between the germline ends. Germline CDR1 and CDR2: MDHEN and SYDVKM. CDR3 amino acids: CASSFSAYEQYF. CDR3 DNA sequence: TGTGCCAGCAGTTTTTCGGCCTACGAGCAGTACTTC. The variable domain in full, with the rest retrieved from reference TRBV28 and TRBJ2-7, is DVKVTQSSRYLVKRTGEKVFLECVQDMDHENMFWYRQDPGLGLRLIYFSYDVKMKEKGDIPEGYSVSREKKERFSLILESASTNQTSMYLCASSFSAYEQYFGPGTRLTVT.

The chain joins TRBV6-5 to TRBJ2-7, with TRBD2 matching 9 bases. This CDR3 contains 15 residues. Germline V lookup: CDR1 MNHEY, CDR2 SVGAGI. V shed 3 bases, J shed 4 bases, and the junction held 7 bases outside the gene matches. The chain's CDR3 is CASSYKLAGMYEQYF. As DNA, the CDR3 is TGTGCCAGCAGTTATAAGCTAGCGGGAATGTACGAGCAGTACTTC.

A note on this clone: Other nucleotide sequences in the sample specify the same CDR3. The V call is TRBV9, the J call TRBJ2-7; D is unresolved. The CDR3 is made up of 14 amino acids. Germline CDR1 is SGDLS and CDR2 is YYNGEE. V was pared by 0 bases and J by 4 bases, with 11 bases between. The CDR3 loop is CASSVGGDSYEQYF. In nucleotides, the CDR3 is TGTGCCAGCAGCGTAGGTGGCGACTCGTACGAGCAGTACTTC.

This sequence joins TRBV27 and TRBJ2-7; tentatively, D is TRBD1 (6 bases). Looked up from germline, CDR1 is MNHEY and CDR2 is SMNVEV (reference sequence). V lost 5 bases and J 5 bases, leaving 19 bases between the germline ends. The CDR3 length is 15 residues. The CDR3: CASSRTRGGWNEQYF. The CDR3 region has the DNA TGTGCCAGCAGTCGAACCCGAGGGGGTTGGAACGAGCAGTACTTC.

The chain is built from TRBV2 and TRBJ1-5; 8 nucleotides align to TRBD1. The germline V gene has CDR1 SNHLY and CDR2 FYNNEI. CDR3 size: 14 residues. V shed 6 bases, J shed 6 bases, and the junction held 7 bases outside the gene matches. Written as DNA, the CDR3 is TGTGCCAGCAGAAGGACAGGGTTTGGTCAGCCCCAGCATTTT. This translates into CASRRTGFGQPQHF.

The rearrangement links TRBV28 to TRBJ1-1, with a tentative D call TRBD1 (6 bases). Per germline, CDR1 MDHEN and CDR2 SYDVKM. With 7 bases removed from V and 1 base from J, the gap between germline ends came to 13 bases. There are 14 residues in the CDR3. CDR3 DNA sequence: TGTGCCAGCACCATTGGACAGAGGAACACTGAAGCTTTCTTT. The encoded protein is CASTIGQRNTEAFF. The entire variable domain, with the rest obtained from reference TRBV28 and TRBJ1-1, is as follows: DVKVTQSSRYLVKRTGEKVFLECVQDMDHENMFWYRQDPGLGLRLIYFSYDVKMKEKGDIPEGYSVSREKKERFSLILESASTNQTSMYLCASTIGQRNTEAFFGQGTRLTVV.

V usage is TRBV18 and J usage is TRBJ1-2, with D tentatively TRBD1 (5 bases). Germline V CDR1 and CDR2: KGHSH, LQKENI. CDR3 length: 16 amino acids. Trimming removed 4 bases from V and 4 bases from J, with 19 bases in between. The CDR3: CASSLTPDTLIYGYTF. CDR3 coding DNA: TGTGCCAGCTCACTGACTCCGGACACCCTAATCTATGGCTACACCTTC.

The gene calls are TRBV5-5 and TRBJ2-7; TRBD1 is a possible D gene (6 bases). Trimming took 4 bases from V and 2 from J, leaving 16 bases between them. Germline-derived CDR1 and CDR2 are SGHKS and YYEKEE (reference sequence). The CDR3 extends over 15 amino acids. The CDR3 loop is CASSLLGGPAYEQYF. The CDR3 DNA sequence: TGTGCCAGCAGCCTTCTAGGGGGTCCGGCCTACGAGCAGTACTTC.

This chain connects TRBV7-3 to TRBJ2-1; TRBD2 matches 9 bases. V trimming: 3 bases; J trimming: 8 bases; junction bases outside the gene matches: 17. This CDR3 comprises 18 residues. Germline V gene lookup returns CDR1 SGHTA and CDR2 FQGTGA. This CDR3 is CASSFLAGATYLSYEQFF. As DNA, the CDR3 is TGTGCCAGCAGCTTTTTAGCGGGAGCGACATACTTGAGCTATGAGCAGTTCTTC.

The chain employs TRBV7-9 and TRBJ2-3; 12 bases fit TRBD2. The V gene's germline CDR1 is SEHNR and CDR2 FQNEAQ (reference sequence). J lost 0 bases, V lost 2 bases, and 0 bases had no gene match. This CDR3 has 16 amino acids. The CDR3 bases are TGTGCCAGCAGCTTACTAGCGGGAGGGAGCACAGATACGCAGTATTTT. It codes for CASSLLAGGSTDTQYF. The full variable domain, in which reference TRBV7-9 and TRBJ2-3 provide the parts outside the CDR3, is DTGVSQNPRHKITKRGQNVTFRCDPISEHNRLYWYRQTLGQGPEFLTYFQNEAQLEKSRLLSDRFSAERPKGSFSTLEIQRTEQGDSAMYLCASSLLAGGSTDTQYFGPGTRLTVL.

The CDR3 region has the DNA TGTGCCAGCAGCACCCGGACGGCCAGCTCCTACAATGAGCAGTTCTTC. Translation: CASSTRTASSYNEQFF. The J gene is TRBJ2-1, the V gene TRBV28; D ambiguous. In germline, CDR1 is MDHEN, CDR2 SYDVKM. Trimming shortened V by 6 bases and J by 0 bases, and 15 bases separated the two germline ends. The CDR3 is 16 amino acids. The full variable domain, in which reference TRBV28 and TRBJ2-1 provide the parts outside the CDR3, is DVKVTQSSRYLVKRTGEKVFLECVQDMDHENMFWYRQDPGLGLRLIYFSYDVKMKEKGDIPEGYSVSREKKERFSLILESASTNQTSMYLCASSTRTASSYNEQFFGPGTRLTVL.

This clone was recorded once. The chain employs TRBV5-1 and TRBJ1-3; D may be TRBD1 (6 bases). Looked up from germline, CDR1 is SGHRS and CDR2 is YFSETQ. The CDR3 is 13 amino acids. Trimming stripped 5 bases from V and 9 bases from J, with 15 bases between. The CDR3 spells CASRQGGESTIYF. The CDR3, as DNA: TGCGCCAGCAGACAAGGGGGAGAGAGCACCATATATTTT.

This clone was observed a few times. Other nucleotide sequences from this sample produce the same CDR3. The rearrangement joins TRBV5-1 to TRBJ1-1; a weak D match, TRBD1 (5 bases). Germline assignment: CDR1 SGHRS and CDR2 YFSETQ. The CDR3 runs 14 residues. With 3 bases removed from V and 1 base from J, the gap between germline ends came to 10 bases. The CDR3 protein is CASSSGTENTEAFF. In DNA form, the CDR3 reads TGCGCCAGCAGCTCCGGGACGGAGAACACTGAAGCTTTCTTT. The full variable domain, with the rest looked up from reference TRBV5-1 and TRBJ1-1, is KAGVTQTPRYLIKTRGQQVTLSCSPISGHRSVSWYQQTPGQGLQFLFEYFSETQRNKGNFPGRFSGRQFSNSRSEMNVSTLELGDSALYLCASSSGTENTEAFFGQGTRLTVV.

DNA for the CDR3: TGTGCCAGTAGTATGGGCAGATTTAATGAAAAACTGTTTTTT. Amino acids: CASSMGRFNEKLFF. The chain couples TRBV19 to TRBJ1-4; D gene uncertain. The CDR3 runs 14 residues. Per germline, CDR1 LNHDA and CDR2 SQIVND (reference sequence). Trimming took off 3 bases at V and 4 bases at J, with 9 bases between the two ends.

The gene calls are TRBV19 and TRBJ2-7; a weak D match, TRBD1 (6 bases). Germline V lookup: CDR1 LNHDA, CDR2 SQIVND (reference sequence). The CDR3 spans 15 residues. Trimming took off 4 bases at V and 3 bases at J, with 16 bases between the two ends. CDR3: CASSTQGKPYYEQYF. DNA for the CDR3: TGTGCCAGTAGTACCCAGGGGAAACCATACTACGAGCAGTACTTC.

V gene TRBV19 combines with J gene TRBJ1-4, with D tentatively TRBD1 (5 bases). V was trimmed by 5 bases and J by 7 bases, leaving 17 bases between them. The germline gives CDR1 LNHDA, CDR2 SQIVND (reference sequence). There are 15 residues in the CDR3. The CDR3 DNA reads TGTGCCAGTAGTCCCACCGGCAGGGAGGGTGAAAAACTGTTTTTT. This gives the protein CASSPTGREGEKLFF.

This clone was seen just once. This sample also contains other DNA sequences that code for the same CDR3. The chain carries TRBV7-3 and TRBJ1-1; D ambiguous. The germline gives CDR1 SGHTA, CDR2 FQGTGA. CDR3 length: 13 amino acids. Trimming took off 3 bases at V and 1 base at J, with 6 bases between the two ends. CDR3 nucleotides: TGTGCCAGCAGCTTTAACAGGAACACTGAAGCTTTCTTT. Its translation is CASSFNRNTEAFF.

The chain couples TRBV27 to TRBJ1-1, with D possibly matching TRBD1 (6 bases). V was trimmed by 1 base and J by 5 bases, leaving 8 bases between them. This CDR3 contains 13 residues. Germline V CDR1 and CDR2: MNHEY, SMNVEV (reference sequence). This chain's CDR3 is CASSLWGATEAFF. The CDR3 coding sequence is TGTGCCAGCAGTTTATGGGGGGCGACTGAAGCTTTCTTT.

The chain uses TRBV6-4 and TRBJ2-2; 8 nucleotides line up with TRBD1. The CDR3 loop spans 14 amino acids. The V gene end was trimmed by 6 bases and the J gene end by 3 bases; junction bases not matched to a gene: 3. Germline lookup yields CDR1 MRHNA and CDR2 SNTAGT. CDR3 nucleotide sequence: TGTGCCAGCAGAGGACAGGGCGACACCGGGGAGCTGTTTTTT. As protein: CASRGQGDTGELFF.